The clone carrying this T cell receptor (beta chain) has at least ten counts. Amplified regions were TCR beta CDR3 sequences from RNA transcripts. A set of HTBI primers served as the primers for a first-round RT-PCR of the TCR CDR3. TCRdb redid the calling of the multiplex PCR reads with MiXCR, one entry per CDR3 protein. There are over 120,000 distinct CDR3 sequences in the sample; around 20% occur only once, and more than 60% lies in the top ten. This specimen belongs to a study of T cells in Graves' hyperthyroidism and ophthalmopathy. Study details: Peripheral blood draws took place at initial diagnosis, ahead of any treatment.

PBMCs were sourced from less than 13 ml fresh peripheral blood. V shed 0 bases and J 3 bases; nucleotides not matched to a gene: 9. The CDR3 extends over 17 amino acids. Germline CDR1 and CDR2: SGDLS and YYNGEE. This sequence joins TRBV9 and TRBJ2-1; 7 nucleotides agree with TRBD2. Sequences were obtained from blood. The clonotype was recovered from a woman between 45 and 65 years old with Graves' hyperthyroidism that later progressed to Graves' ophthalmopathy. Here the CDR3 reads CASSVGAAGVLYNEQFF. CDR3 nucleotide sequence: TGTGCCAGCAGCGTAGGAGCGGCGGGAGTACTCTACAATGAGCAGTTCTTC. Full variable domain (missing parts from reference TRBV9 and TRBJ2-1): DSGVTQTPKHLITATGQRVTLRCSPRSGDLSVYWYQQSLDQGLQFLIQYYNGEERAKGNILERFSAQQFPDLHSELNLSSLELGDSALYFCASSVGAAGVLYNEQFFGPGTRLTVL.